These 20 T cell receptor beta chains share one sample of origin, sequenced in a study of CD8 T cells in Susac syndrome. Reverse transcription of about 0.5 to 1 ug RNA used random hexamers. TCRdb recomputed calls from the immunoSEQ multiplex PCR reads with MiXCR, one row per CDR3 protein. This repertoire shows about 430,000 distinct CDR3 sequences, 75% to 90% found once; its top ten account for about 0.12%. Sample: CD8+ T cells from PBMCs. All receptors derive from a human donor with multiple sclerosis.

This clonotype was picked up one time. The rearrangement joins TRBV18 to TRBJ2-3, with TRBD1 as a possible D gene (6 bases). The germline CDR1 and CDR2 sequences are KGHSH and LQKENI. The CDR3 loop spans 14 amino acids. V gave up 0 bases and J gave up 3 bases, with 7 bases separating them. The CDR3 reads CASSPPRGTDTQYF. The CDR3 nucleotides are TGTGCCAGCTCACCACCGAGGGGGACAGATACGCAGTATTTT.

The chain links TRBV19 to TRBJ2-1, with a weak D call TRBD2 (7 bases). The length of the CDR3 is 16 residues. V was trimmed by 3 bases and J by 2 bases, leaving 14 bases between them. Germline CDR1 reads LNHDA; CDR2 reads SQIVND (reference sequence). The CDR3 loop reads CASSIGGGGTYNEQFF. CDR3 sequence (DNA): TGTGCCAGTAGTATTGGGGGGGGCGGAACCTACAATGAGCAGTTCTTC.

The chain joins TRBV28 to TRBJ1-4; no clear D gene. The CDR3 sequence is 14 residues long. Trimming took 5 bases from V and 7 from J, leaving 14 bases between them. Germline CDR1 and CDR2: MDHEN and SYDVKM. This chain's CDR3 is CASSPRVESEKLFF. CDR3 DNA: TGTGCCAGCAGTCCGAGGGTGGAAAGTGAAAAACTGTTTTTT.

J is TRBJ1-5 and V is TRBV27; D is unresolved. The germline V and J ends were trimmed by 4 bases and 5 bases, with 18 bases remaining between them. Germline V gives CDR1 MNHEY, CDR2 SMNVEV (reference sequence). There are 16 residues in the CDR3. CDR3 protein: CASSSLREGLYQPQHF. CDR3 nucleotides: TGTGCCAGCAGTTCCCTTAGGGAGGGTCTTTATCAGCCCCAGCATTTT.

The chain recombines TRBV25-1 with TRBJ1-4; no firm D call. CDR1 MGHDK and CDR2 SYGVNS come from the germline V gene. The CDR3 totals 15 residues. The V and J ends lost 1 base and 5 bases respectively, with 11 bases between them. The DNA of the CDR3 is TGTGCCAGCAGTGAATTTAACGTCTTAAATGAAAAACTGTTTTTT. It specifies CASSEFNVLNEKLFF.

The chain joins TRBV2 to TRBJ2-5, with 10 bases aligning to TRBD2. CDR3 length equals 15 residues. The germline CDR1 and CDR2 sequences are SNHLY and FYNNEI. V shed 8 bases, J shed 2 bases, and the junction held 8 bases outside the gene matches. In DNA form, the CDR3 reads TGTGCCAGCTGCCCGGAACTAGCGGGGCAAGAGACCCAGTACTTC. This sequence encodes CASCPELAGQETQYF. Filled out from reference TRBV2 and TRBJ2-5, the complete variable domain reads EPEVTQTPSHQVTQMGQEVILRCVPISNHLYFYWYRQILGQKVEFLVSFYNNEISEKSEIFDDQFSVERPDGSNFTLKIRSTKLEDSAMYFCASCPELAGQETQYFGPGTRLLVL.

CDR3 DNA sequence: TGCGCCAGCAGCCAAGATGGAATAGCGGGGGGGACATCCCTATACAATGAGCAGTTCTTC. This encodes CASSQDGIAGGTSLYNEQFF. The gene calls are TRBV4-1 and TRBJ2-1; 11 bases match TRBD2. With 0 bases clipped from V and 4 bases from J, the junction kept 14 bases outside the gene matches. The germline V gene encodes CDR1 MGHRA and CDR2 YSYEKL. The CDR3 extends over 20 amino acids.

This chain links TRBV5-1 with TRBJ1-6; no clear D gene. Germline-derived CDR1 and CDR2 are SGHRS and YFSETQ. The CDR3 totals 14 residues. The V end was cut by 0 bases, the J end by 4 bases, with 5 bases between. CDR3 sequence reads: CASSLGGYNSPLHF. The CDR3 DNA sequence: TGCGCCAGCAGCTTGGGAGGGTATAATTCACCCCTCCACTTT.

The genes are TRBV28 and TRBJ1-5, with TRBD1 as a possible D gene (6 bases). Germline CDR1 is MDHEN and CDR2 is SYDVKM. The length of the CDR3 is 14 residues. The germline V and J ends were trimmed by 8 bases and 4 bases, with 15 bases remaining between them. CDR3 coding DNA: TGTGCCAGCTTACAGGGTTCTGCGAATCAGCCCCAGCATTTT. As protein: CASLQGSANQPQHF. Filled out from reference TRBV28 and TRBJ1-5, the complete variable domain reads DVKVTQSSRYLVKRTGEKVFLECVQDMDHENMFWYRQDPGLGLRLIYFSYDVKMKEKGDIPEGYSVSREKKERFSLILESASTNQTSMYLCASLQGSANQPQHFGDGTRLSIL.

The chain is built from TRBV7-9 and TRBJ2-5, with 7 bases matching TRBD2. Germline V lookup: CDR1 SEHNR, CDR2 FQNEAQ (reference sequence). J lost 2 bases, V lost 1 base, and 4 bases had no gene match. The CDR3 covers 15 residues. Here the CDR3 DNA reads TGTGCCAGCAGCTTAGGCGGGAGTATGCAAGAGACCCAGTACTTC. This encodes CASSLGGSMQETQYF.

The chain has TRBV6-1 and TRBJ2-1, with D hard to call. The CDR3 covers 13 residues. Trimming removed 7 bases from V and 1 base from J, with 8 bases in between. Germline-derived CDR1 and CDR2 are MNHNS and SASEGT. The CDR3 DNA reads TGTGCCAGCAATTCAGTTTCCTACAATGAGCAGTTCTTC. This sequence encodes CASNSVSYNEQFF.

For the CDR3, the DNA is TGCAGTGCTAGTTTTGTCCCATACGAGCAGTACTTC. Its protein product is CSASFVPYEQYF. This chain joins TRBV20-1 and TRBJ2-7; no clear D. V dropped 3 bases and J dropped 4 bases, with 10 bases sitting between them. The length of the CDR3 is 12 residues. CDR1 is DFQATT, CDR2 SNEGSKA, per germline (reference sequence).

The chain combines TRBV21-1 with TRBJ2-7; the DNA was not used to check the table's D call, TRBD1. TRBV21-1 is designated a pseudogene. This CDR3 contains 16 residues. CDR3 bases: TGTGCCAGCAGCAAATACCCGACAGGGGGCCATAACGAGCAGTACTTC. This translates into CASSKYPTGGHNEQYF.

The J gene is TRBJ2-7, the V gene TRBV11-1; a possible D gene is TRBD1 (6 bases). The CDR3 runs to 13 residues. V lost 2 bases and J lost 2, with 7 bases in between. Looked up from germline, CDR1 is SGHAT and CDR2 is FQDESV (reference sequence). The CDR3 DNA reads TGTGCCAGCAGCTTACGACAGGCCTACGAGCAGTACTTC. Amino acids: CASSLRQAYEQYF.

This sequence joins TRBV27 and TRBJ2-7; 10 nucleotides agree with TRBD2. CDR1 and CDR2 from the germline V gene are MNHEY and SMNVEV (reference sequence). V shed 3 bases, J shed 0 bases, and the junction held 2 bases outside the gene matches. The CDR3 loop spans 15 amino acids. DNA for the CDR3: TGTGCCAGCAGTTTCGGGACTAGCGTCTCCTACGAGCAGTACTTC. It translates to CASSFGTSVSYEQYF.

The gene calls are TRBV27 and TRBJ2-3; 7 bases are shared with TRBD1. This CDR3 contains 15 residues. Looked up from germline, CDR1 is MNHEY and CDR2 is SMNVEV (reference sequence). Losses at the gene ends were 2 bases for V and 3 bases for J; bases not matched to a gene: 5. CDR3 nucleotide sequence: TGTGCCAGCAGTTTAGGGGACAGTGGGACAGATACGCAGTATTTT. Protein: CASSLGDSGTDTQYF.

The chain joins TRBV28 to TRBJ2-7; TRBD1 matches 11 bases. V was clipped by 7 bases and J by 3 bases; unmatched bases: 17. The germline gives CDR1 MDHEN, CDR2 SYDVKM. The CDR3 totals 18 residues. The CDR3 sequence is CASTFALGTGGRNYEQYF. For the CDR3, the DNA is TGTGCCAGCACCTTCGCTCTAGGGACAGGGGGAAGGAACTACGAGCAGTACTTC.

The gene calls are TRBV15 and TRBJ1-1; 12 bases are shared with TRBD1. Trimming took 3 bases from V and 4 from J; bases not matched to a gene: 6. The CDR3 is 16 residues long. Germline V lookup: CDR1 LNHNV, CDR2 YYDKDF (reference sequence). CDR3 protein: CATSRPGQGASTEAFF. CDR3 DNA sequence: TGTGCCACCAGCAGGCCGGGACAGGGGGCAAGCACTGAAGCTTTCTTT.

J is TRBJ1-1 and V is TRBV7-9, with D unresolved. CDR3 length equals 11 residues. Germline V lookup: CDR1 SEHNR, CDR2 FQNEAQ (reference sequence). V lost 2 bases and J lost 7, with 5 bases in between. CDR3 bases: TGTGCCAGCAGCTTAAGGAGTGAAGCTTTCTTT. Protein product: CASSLRSEAFF.

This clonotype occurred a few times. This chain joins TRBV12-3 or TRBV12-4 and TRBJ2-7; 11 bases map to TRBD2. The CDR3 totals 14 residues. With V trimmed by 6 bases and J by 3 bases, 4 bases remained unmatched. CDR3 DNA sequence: TGTGCCAGCAGCGGGGGACTAGCGGACTACGAGCAGTACTTC. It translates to CASSGGLADYEQYF.